This is a list of T cell receptor beta chains from one sample in a study of CD8 T cells in ankylosing spondylitis. TCRdb redid the calling of the 5' RACE reads with MiXCR, one entry per CDR3 protein. Of around 540,000 distinct CDR3 sequences listed, about 12% are singletons. The sample consisted of blood, either unsorted or a sorted T cell fraction (not recorded which). Receptors were obtained from a male donor with ankylosing spondylitis. Each CDR3 is given with its conserved first and last residue. A D gene is named only where the DNA matches it firmly. A clone size is listed for some rows: how often the clone was seen (once, few, many), or a class if it is expanded.

D gene,V gene,J gene,clone size,CDR3 protein,CDR3 DNA
TRBD1,TRBV3-1,TRBJ2-1,NA,CASSQRGPGQGEFF,TGTGCCAGCAGCCAAAGGGGGCCGGGACAGGGCGAGTTCTTC
NA,TRBV5-1,TRBJ1-2,few,CASSFRAGDGYTF,TGCGCCAGCAGCTTTCGGGCAGGGGATGGCTACACCTTC
NA,TRBV11-2,TRBJ1-4,NA,CASSPDGRVNEKLFF,TGTGCCAGCTCCCCCGACGGGAGGGTAAATGAAAAACTGTTTTTT
TRBD1,TRBV4-1,TRBJ2-5,few,CASSQGQGAWERETQYF,TGCGCCAGCAGCCAAGGCCAGGGGGCGTGGGAGAGAGAGACCCAGTACTTC
NA,TRBV3-1,TRBJ2-7,NA,CASSQEMTGQYF,TGTGCCAGCAGCCAGGAAATGACAGGGCAGTACTTC
TRBD1,TRBV10-3,TRBJ1-1,many,CAISEFAGTGDTEAFF,TGTGCCATCAGTGAGTTCGCCGGGACAGGGGACACTGAAGCTTTCTTT
TRBD2,TRBV7-2,TRBJ2-7,few,CASSLVVGLHTYEQYF,TGTGCCAGCAGCTTAGTAGTGGGACTACACACCTACGAGCAGTACTTC
NA,TRBV3-1,TRBJ2-2,few,CASSQDGGSNTGELFF,TGTGCCAGCAGCCAAGACGGGGGAAGTAACACCGGGGAGCTGTTTTTT
TRBD2,TRBV5-1,TRBJ2-1,few,CASRRGAYNEQFF,TGCGCCAGCAGGCGGGGGGCCTACAATGAGCAGTTCTTC
NA,TRBV5-1,TRBJ2-2,few,CASSRDSARRGGELFF,TGCGCCAGCAGCCGGGACTCCGCCCGTCGGGGCGGGGAGCTGTTTTTT
TRBD2,TRBV18,TRBJ2-1,few,CASSPAGGYNEQFF,TGTGCCAGCTCACCGGCGGGAGGGTACAATGAGCAGTTCTTC
NA,TRBV4-1,TRBJ1-2,NA,CASSPLRDYDYGYTF,TGCGCCAGCAGCCCACTAAGGGACTACGACTATGGCTACACCTTC
TRBD2,TRBV11-3,TRBJ2-3,few,CASSLSGGTPSTDTQYF,TGTGCCAGCAGCTTAAGCGGGGGGACCCCTAGCACAGATACGCAGTATTTT
TRBD1,TRBV20-1,TRBJ1-5,few,CSARGQTNNQPQHF,TGCAGTGCCAGGGGACAGACGAACAATCAGCCCCAGCATTTT
NA,TRBV4-1,TRBJ2-3,NA,CASSQDRRSTSTDTQYF,TGCGCCAGCAGCCAAGATCGGCGGAGTACTAGCACAGATACGCAGTATTTT
NA,TRBV7-9,TRBJ2-1,NA,CASSLYSGRNEQFF,TGTGCCAGCAGCTTATACTCGGGCCGCAATGAGCAGTTCTTC
TRBD2,TRBV20-1,TRBJ2-1,NA,CSALQRTSGRYNEQFF,TGCAGTGCCCTCCAACGTACTAGCGGGAGATACAATGAGCAGTTCTTC
NA,TRBV10-3,TRBJ1-1,few,CAIREGKTEAFF,TGTGCCATCAGGGAAGGGAAGACTGAAGCTTTCTTT
NA,TRBV6-1,TRBJ1-1,NA,CASSESPRAFF,TGTGCCAGCAGTGAAAGCCCGAGGGCTTTCTTT
NA,TRBV6-1,TRBJ1-6,NA,CASSESIAGDNSPLHF,TGTGCCAGCAGTGAATCGATTGCAGGAGATAATTCACCCCTCCACTTT
TRBD2,TRBV6-1,TRBJ2-3,NA,CASRSAGRAPTDTQYF,TGTGCCAGCAGGAGCGCCGGGAGGGCCCCCACAGATACGCAGTATTTT
TRBD2,TRBV3-1,TRBJ2-2,few,CASSQVGLAGSGELFF,TGTGCCAGCAGCCAAGTCGGACTAGCGGGATCCGGGGAGCTGTTTTTT
NA,TRBV30,TRBJ1-2,few,CAWNRDVRRGYTF,TGTGCCTGGAACCGGGACGTTCGAAGGGGCTACACCTTC
NA,TRBV6-6,TRBJ2-1,many,CASSPVDNEQFF,TGTGCCAGCAGCCCCGTTGACAATGAGCAGTTCTTC
TRBD2,TRBV11-1,TRBJ2-1,few,CASSFPIAGPYNEQFF,TGTGCCAGCAGCTTCCCCATAGCGGGGCCCTACAATGAGCAGTTCTTC
NA,TRBV12-3/TRBV12-4,TRBJ1-5,NA,CASSLTGRDQPQHF,TGTGCCAGCAGTTTAACCGGGAGGGATCAGCCCCAGCATTTT
NA,TRBV5-1,TRBJ2-1,few,CASSQPLDEQFF,TGCGCCAGCAGCCAGCCTTTGGATGAGCAGTTCTTC
NA,TRBV11-2,TRBJ2-5,NA,CASSLVIGATETQYF,TGTGCCAGCAGCTTAGTCATAGGGGCGACGGAGACCCAGTACTTC
NA,TRBV10-3,TRBJ2-1,NA,CAISGNNEQFF,TGTGCCATCAGTGGAAACAATGAGCAGTTCTTC
TRBD1,TRBV20-1,TRBJ1-1,NA,CIGTVNTEAFF,TGCATAGGGACAGTCAACACTGAAGCTTTCTTT
TRBD2,TRBV7-2,TRBJ2-5,many,CASSFAGEETQYF,TGTGCCAGCAGCTTTGCGGGAGAAGAGACCCAGTACTTC
NA,TRBV7-2,TRBJ2-1,few,CASSTRFRGSYNEQFF,TGTGCCAGCAGCACGAGGTTCAGGGGATCCTACAATGAGCAGTTCTTC
NA,TRBV20-1,TRBJ2-1,NA,CSARVPRGHNEQFF,TGCAGTGCTAGAGTTCCGCGGGGACACAATGAGCAGTTCTTC
NA,TRBV12-3/TRBV12-4,TRBJ1-2,few,CASSPGWGFDYGYTF,TGTGCCAGCAGTCCGGGTTGGGGGTTTGACTATGGCTACACCTTC
NA,TRBV6-2/TRBV6-3,TRBJ1-2,many,CASSYSTGYYGYTF,TGTGCCAGCAGTTACTCGACGGGGTACTATGGCTACACCTTC
TRBD2,TRBV4-1,TRBJ2-5,NA,CASSLTPGGWQETQYF,TGCGCCAGCAGCCTGACCCCGGGAGGATGGCAAGAGACCCAGTACTTC
NA,TRBV3-1,TRBJ1-4,NA,CASSHGGGEKLFF,TGTGCCAGCAGCCACGGCGGAGGCGAAAAACTGTTTTTT
NA,TRBV12-3/TRBV12-4,TRBJ2-2,many,CASSPITPEGPGELFF,TGTGCCAGCAGTCCCATAACCCCGGAGGGTCCCGGGGAGCTGTTTTTT
TRBD1,TRBV5-1,TRBJ2-3,NA,CASSGGQLEDTQYF,TGCGCCAGCAGCGGGGGACAGCTCGAGGATACGCAGTATTTT
NA,TRBV7-9,TRBJ2-3,few,CASSLNIVRGDTQYF,TGTGCCAGCAGCTTAAATATTGTACGGGGAGATACGCAGTATTTT
TRBD1,TRBV6-1,TRBJ2-3,many,CASSEDRGTDTQYF,TGTGCCAGCAGTGAGGACAGGGGAACAGATACGCAGTATTTT
TRBD2,TRBV5-1,TRBJ2-1,few,CASSFVLAGGNEQFF,TGCGCCAGCAGCTTCGTATTAGCGGGGGGCAATGAGCAGTTCTTC
NA,TRBV28,TRBJ1-2,NA,CASSLSSLYGYTF,TGTGCCAGCAGTTTATCCAGCCTTTATGGCTACACCTTC
NA,TRBV12-3/TRBV12-4,TRBJ2-1,NA,CASTKRGEQFF,TGTGCCAGCACCAAAAGGGGTGAGCAGTTCTTC
TRBD2,TRBV19,TRBJ2-1,NA,CATKLEGLAGVEQFF,TGTGCCACCAAGCTTGAGGGACTAGCGGGAGTCGAGCAGTTCTTC
NA,TRBV12-3/TRBV12-4,TRBJ1-5,many,CASCGAFNQPQHF,TGTGCCAGCTGTGGGGCCTTCAATCAGCCCCAGCATTTT
TRBD2,TRBV14,TRBJ2-7,NA,CASSPGLAGASQYF,TGTGCCAGCAGCCCGGGACTAGCGGGAGCTTCGCAGTACTTC
NA,TRBV20-1,TRBJ2-7,few,CSASSSLTSYEQYF,TGCAGTGCTAGTTCCTCTCTTACCTCCTACGAGCAGTACTTC
NA,TRBV18,TRBJ1-5,few,CASSPGGNDQPQHF,TGTGCCAGCTCACCGGGAGGGAACGATCAGCCCCAGCATTTT
NA,TRBV2,TRBJ2-3,NA,CASSTSGFDFTDTQYF,TGTGCCAGCAGCACTTCGGGCTTCGATTTCACAGATACGCAGTATTTT